The rows below give T cell receptor beta chains drawn from one sample of a study of cytomegalovirus exposure and HLA in healthy donors. Method: immunoSEQ multiplex PCR; TCRdb's copy keeps in-frame clones and lacks some. The profile shows about 130,000 clones, 65% to 85% of them singletons. The specimen was PBMCs. The origin of the receptors is a woman in her thirties or forties in good health and CMV-seronegative. The CDR3 runs from the conserved cysteine through the conserved F or W.

CDR3aa: CASSAGPSYEQYF
v_gene: TRBV7-7

CDR3aa: CASSRLAGEQETQYF
v_gene: TRBV19

CDR3aa: CASSVNRVGTEAFF
v_gene: TRBV9

CDR3aa: CTSSQDWWFGVLETQYF
v_gene: TRBV1

CDR3aa: CASSLEGAIGDTQYF
v_gene: TRBV7-6

CDR3aa: CASSELRGSNYEQYF
v_gene: TRBV6-1

CDR3aa: CASSLPRSGTGRYNEQFF
v_gene: TRBV5-1

CDR3aa: CAWSSSSYEQYF
v_gene: TRBV30

CDR3aa: CASSLQPGKDYGYTF
v_gene: TRBV5-1

CDR3aa: CASSLSSDRVSEQYF
v_gene: TRBV27

CDR3aa: CASSLLGGGQPQHF
v_gene: TRBV27

CDR3aa: CASSPTSAFYEQYF
v_gene: TRBV6-5

CDR3aa: CASSSGGQKNIQYF
v_gene: TRBV27

CDR3aa: CASPGQGTDTQYF
v_gene: TRBV2

CDR3aa: CASSLGQGAPDTQYF
v_gene: TRBV7-6

CDR3aa: CASSLAGTSGGDNEQFF
v_gene: TRBV5-1

CDR3aa: CASSSLAGFSEQYF
v_gene: TRBV5-1

CDR3aa: CASKVGFSTEAFF
v_gene: TRBV28

CDR3aa: CASSLNSRLAGDDEQFF
v_gene: TRBV7-8

CDR3aa: CASSFQPTSGDTQYF
v_gene: TRBV27

CDR3aa: CATSSYRGSSSGNTIYF
v_gene: TRBV15

CDR3aa: CASSLPPGGSQPQHF
v_gene: TRBV28

CDR3aa: CASSLGTAENEKLFF
v_gene: TRBV2

CDR3aa: CAWSVHTGPNEQFF
v_gene: TRBV30

CDR3aa: CASSLTVQSNEKLFF
v_gene: TRBV28

CDR3aa: CASSTGQKNTEAFF
v_gene: TRBV19